The entry below describes one TCR beta chain. A few counts support this clonotype. Its antigen specificity is not known. No per-base quality is available; no much larger clone lies one base away. The sample originates from a study of blood T cells in healthy people across ages (dated by TCRdb to 2013 to 2016). Study-wide context: In model experiments, template switching captured roughly one uniquely barcoded TCR beta cDNA molecule for every two T cells. Four age groups were formed from the donors: young (average roughly 15 years), middle-aged (just under 40), aged (under 70) and long-lived (less than 85). For two donors (one aged 18 to 30 and one aged 80 or older), the study analyzed two additional independent replicas of 1 million unique cDNA reads from the same blood draw. Age-related changes in TCR beta repertoire diversity were measured in the study by deep sequencing normalized with unique cDNA molecular identifiers.

Libraries came from 5' RACE. Sequencing relied on an Illumina HiSeq 2500. A second about 7 to 11 cycle PCR used a sample-barcoded 5' primer and a J-beta primer mix. A unique molecular identifier was introduced onto each TCR beta cDNA molecule by a template-switch 5' adaptor carrying 12 random nucleotides. Each sample yielded at least 3 million CDR3-containing paired-end reads. First-strand cDNA synthesis was performed from all RNA using the Mint cDNA synthesis kit, with priming by a TRBC-specific oligonucleotide. After uracil-DNA glycosylase treatment, a first 18-cycle PCR used universal primers M1SS and BC2_uni_R on all cDNA. As for the original processing: Normalization of each sample was performed by random selection of 1 million high-quality reads, each carrying a distinct molecular identifier. Reads sharing molecular identifiers were discarded rather than binned into consensus sequences. CDR3 identification, clonotype clustering and error correction used MiTCR with a Q25 quality threshold and the strictest error-elimination algorithm. A nonparametric unseen species model with Euler transformation was used to estimate a lower bound on total TCR beta diversity. Through fastp at Q25 and MiXCR, TCRdb rebuilt clones from the public reads, retaining in-frame beta chains. Duplicate CDR3 protein sequences are folded into a single record with the most common DNA and genes. TCRdb's processing, not the study's, gives the V and J calls here. The table for this sample lists hundreds of thousands of distinct CDR3 sequences; 24% of them were counted only once. The ten largest clones take up 7.5% to 9% of the sample.

Findings and caveats that apply to the study as a whole: Donor CMV infection status was unknown, potentially confounding age-related changes in expanded clonotypes. The percentage of naive T cells measured by flow cytometry correlated strongly with observed TCR beta diversity. Compared with the aged group, the long-lived group had more naive CD4+ T cells, fewer expanded clones and increased TCR diversity, suggesting age selection. As age increased, observed TCR beta diversity per million T cells dropped in a roughly linear way, and a significant reduction was already evident by age 40. Since profiling was done on bulk unsorted PBMCs, naive and antigen-experienced compartments could not be conclusively compared. Estimates of total diversity from one million sequenced T cells were regarded as lower bounds and underestimates.

According to the germline V gene, CDR1 reads SGHVS and CDR2 reads FQNEAQ. Its CDR3 holds 16 amino acids, cysteine through phenylalanine. Left in the record is the CDR3 DNA by itself, 48 bases read in frame from the first base. Donors were 35 to 40 systemically healthy Caucasian individuals from Russia aged roughly 6 to 90 years. Each donor gave around 9.9 milliliters of peripheral blood, collected into EDTA-treated Vacutainer tubes. Ficoll-Paque density-gradient centrifugation was used to isolate PBMCs, with at least 6 million per sample. Trizol reagent was used to extract total RNA from the PBMCs, yielding at least 5 micrograms per sample. Naive CD45RAhigh/CD27high T cell percentages were measured by flow cytometry on a PBMC aliquot from every donor. This sample also belongs to another study, concerning T cells of mothers and their children. Looking at the second paper: Donors were nine systemically healthy Caucasian individuals: three mothers and their six children. cDNA synthesis used all of the extracted RNA, with roughly 1.5 ug of RNA in each 15 ul reaction. In the second PCR, the M1S primer added sample barcodes and 2-4 random nucleotides. More than 9 million TCR beta CDR3 reads were obtained from each mother, and about 3 million reads were obtained from each child. Thymic selection shapes the output of TCR recombination in a similar way in related and unrelated pairs, and inherited differences have a minor effect. Normalized repertoire overlap in related mother-child pairs was always slightly higher than in unrelated mother-child pairs, but the difference was never significant. With a sensitivity of approximately 96 clones per million clonotypes, no persistent microchimeric T cell clones were detected. In the study, deep NGS was used to compare the TCR beta repertoires of mothers and children, and features distinguishing related mother-child pairs from unrelated individuals were sought. The mean age was roughly 40 +/- 4 years for the mothers and 11 +/- 4 years for the children. Libraries were sequenced on Illumina HiSeq 2000 with 100+100 nt paired-end reads after adapter ligation with NEBNext reagents. To prevent cross-contamination, the mother and child libraries were prepared one month apart and sequenced in separate runs. Between roughly 450,000 and 2,000,000 distinct TCR beta clonotypes were identified per donor. Naive TCR beta clonotypes were estimated from low-frequency clonotypes matched to each donor's FACS-determined naive share, without sorting.

The chain is made from TRBV7-8 and TRBJ2-5; 10 bases in between match TRBD2. The DNA end favors TRBJ2-7, so the J call may be wrong. The receptor comes from a boy aged 10-17 years in good health. The sequencing sample was made of blood. The CDR3 region has the sequence CASRIAGGGGAYEQYF. The nucleotide sequence reads as follows: TGTGCCAGCAGGATAGCGGGAGGCGGTGGGGCCTACGAGCAGTACTTC.